This TCR beta chain was sequenced for a study of T-cell memory formation after mild COVID-19. Study at large: Each donor largely had its own TCR clusters.

TCR alpha and TCR beta cDNA libraries carrying sample barcodes and UMIs came from 5'RACE with constant-segment primers. TCRdb reprocessed the 5' RACE reads with MiXCR, giving one entry per CDR3 protein. The sample lists about 100,000 distinct CDR3 sequences, 15% to 20% occurring once. The CDR3 is made up of 13 amino acids. Germline V gene sequence: CDR1 DFQATT, CDR2 SNEGSKA (reference sequence). Sequencing was carried out using PBMCs or a T cell subset sorted from them (not recorded which). The genes are TRBV20-1 and TRBJ2-2; 11 bases align to TRBD2. The receptor comes from a man aged 18 to 35 who had mild COVID-19 (a few samples of this study predate the infection). Cell type and time point are not known. CDR3 region: CSGTSGPVGELFF. The CDR3 nucleotides read TGCAGCGGGACTAGCGGTCCGGTGGGGGAGCTGTTTTTT.